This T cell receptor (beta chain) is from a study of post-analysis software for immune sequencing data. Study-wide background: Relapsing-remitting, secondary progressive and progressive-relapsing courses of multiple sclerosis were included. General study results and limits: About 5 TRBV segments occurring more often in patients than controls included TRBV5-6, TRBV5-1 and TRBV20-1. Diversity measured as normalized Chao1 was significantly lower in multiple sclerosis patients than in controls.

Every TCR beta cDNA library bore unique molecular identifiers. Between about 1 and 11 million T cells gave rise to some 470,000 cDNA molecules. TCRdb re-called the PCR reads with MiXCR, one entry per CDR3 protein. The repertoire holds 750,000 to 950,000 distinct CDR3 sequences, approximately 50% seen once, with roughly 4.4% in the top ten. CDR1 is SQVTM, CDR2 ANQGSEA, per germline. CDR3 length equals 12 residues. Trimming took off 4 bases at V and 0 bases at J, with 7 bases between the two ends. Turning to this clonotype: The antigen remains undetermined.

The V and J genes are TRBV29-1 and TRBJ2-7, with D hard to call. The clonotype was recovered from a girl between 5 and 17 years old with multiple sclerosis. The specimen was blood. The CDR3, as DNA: TGCAGCGTTGCCACAGTCTCCTACGAGCAGTACTTC. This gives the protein CSVATVSYEQYF.